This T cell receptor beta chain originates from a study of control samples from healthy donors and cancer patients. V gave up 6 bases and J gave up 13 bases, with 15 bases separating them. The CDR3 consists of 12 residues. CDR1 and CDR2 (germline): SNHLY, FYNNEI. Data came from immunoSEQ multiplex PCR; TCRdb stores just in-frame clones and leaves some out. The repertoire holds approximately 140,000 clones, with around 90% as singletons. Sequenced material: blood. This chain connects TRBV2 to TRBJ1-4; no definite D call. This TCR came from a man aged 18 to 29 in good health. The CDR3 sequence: CASRDPLSPLFF. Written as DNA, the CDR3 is TGTGCCAGCAGGGATCCCCTAAGCCCACTGTTTTTT.